This T cell receptor beta chain emerged from a study of shared clonotypes between healthy human individuals. As concerns this clone: Distinct nucleotide sequences in the sample also encode this CDR3.

Naive-designated CD8 cells lacked CD45RO, were positively enriched for CCR7, and omitted terminally differentiated effector memory CD45RA+ cells. It was roughly 210 ng DNA, some 30,000 T cell genomes, that sorted-subset replicate PCRs used. Data came from immunoSEQ multiplex PCR; TCRdb stores just in-frame clones and leaves some out. Here the sample spans fewer than 850,000 clones, approximately 97% being singletons. In germline, CDR1 is MNHEY, CDR2 SMNVEV (reference sequence). V dropped 3 bases and J dropped 7; count of bases not matched to a gene: 8. CDR3 length equals 14 residues. The clonotype originates from a man aged 25 to 40 in good health. This chain links TRBV27 with TRBJ2-7; 8 bases are shared with TRBD2. The source material was naive CD8+ T cells sorted from blood. The CDR3 nucleotides are TGTGCCAGCAGTTTGACGGGAGGGCTGGGAGAGCAGTACTTC. Encoded protein: CASSLTGGLGEQYF.